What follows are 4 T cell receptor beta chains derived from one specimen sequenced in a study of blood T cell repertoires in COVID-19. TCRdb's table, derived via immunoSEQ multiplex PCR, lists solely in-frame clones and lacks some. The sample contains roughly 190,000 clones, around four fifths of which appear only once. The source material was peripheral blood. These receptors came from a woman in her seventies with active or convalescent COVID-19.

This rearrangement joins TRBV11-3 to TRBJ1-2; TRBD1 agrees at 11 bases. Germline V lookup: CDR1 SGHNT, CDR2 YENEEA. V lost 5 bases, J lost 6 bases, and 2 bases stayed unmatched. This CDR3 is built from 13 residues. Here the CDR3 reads CASSGGQGDGYTF. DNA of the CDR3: TGTGCCAGCAGCGGGGGACAGGGGGATGGCTACACCTTC. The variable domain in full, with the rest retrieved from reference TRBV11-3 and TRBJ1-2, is EAGVVQSPRYKIIEKKQPVAFWCNPISGHNTLYWYLQNLGQGPELLIRYENEEAVDDSQLPKDRFSAERLKGVDSTLKIQPAELGDSAVYLCASSGGQGDGYTFGSGTRLTVV.

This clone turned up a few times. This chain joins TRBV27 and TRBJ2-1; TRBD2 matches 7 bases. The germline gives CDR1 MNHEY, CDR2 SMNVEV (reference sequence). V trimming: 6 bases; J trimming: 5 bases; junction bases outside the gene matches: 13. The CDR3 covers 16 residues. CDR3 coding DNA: TGTGCCAGCAGCCATGGGGCTAGCGGATACCACAATGAGCAGTTCTTC. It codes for CASSHGASGYHNEQFF.

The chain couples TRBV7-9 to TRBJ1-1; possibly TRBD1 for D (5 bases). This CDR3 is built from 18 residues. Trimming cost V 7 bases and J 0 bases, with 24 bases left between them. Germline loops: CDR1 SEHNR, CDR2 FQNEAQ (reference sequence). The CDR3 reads CASTLSRGTETLNTEAFF. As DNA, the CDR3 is TGTGCCAGCACTCTTAGTCGGGGGACGGAGACCCTGAACACTGAAGCTTTCTTT. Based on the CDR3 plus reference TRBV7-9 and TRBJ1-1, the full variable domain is DTGVSQNPRHKITKRGQNVTFRCDPISEHNRLYWYRQTLGQGPEFLTYFQNEAQLEKSRLLSDRFSAERPKGSFSTLEIQRTEQGDSAMYLCASTLSRGTETLNTEAFFGQGTRLTVV.

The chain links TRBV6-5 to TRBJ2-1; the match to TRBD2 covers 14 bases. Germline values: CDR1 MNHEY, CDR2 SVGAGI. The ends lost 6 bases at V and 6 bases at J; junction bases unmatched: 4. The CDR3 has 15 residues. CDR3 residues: CASRGTSGRGNEQFF. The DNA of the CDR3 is TGTGCCAGCAGAGGGACTAGCGGGAGAGGCAATGAGCAGTTCTTC.